One sample yielded the 9 T cell receptor beta chains listed below, sequenced in a study of blood T cell repertoires in COVID-19. Profiled with immunoSEQ multiplex PCR; TCRdb holds only in-frame clones, not every one. In the table there are tens of thousands of clones, around 87% of which are singletons. The sample was peripheral blood. These receptors all stem from a human donor in a cohort sampled during active COVID-19.

The V and J genes are TRBV2 and TRBJ2-2; TRBD2 matches 11 bases. The germline V gene has CDR1 SNHLY and CDR2 FYNNEI. The length of the CDR3 is 16 residues. J lost 2 bases, V lost 6 bases, and 5 bases had no gene match. CDR3 nucleotide sequence: TGTGCCAGCAGGCGACTAGCGGGACTTAACACCGGGGAGCTGTTTTTT. It yields the protein CASRRLAGLNTGELFF.

The rearrangement uses TRBV9 and TRBJ1-1; the D gene is possibly TRBD1 (6 bases). V was trimmed by 7 bases and J by 4 bases, leaving 20 bases between them. The CDR3 covers 15 residues. Germline V gene sequence: CDR1 SGDLS, CDR2 YYNGEE. For the CDR3, the DNA is TGTGCCAGCGCCCCGAAACAGGGAGGGATCACTGAAGCTTTCTTT. Translation gives CASAPKQGGITEAFF.

The chain links TRBV6-6 to TRBJ1-2; D remains unclear. The CDR3 has 12 amino acids. In germline, CDR1 is MNHNY, CDR2 SVGAGI (reference sequence). The V and J ends lost 7 bases and 7 bases respectively, with 13 bases between them. The CDR3 here is CASMHAAAGYTF. The CDR3 region has the DNA TGTGCCAGCATGCATGCGGCGGCTGGCTACACCTTC.

The J gene is TRBJ2-7, the V gene TRBV3-1 (or the pseudogene TRBV3-2); D may be TRBD2 (5 bases). V lost 4 bases and J lost 6, with 16 bases in between. The CDR3 is 14 residues long. CDR1 is LGHDT, CDR2 YNNKEL, per germline (reference sequence). CDR3 loop: CASSPTRILSEQYF. Written as DNA, the CDR3 is TGTGCCAGCAGCCCAACTAGAATTTTGTCCGAGCAGTACTTC.

The V gene is TRBV2, the J gene TRBJ1-1; the match to TRBD1 covers 7 bases. The CDR3 is 13 residues long. V lost 10 bases and J lost 4; bases outside the gene matches: 9. Germline lookup yields CDR1 SNHLY and CDR2 FYNNEI. This CDR3 reads CAIRAGGFTEAFF. The CDR3 region has the DNA TGTGCCATCCGTGCAGGGGGATTCACTGAAGCTTTCTTT.

Details on this clone: One end of the junction does not line up with germline, which may come from a read error. The J gene is TRBJ1-5, the V gene TRBV29-1; tentative D call: TRBD1 (5 bases). The CDR3 runs to 13 residues. Germline V gives CDR1 SQVTM, CDR2 ANQGSEA. The CDR3 nucleotides read TGCAGCGTCGAAGAAGGGGTAAATCAGCCCCAGCATTTT. Its protein is CSVEEGVNQPQHF. Full variable domain (missing parts from reference TRBV29-1 and TRBJ1-5): SAVISQKPSRDICQRGTSLTIQCQVDSQVTMMFWYRQQPGQSLTLIATANQGSEATYESGFVIDKFPISRPNLTFSTLTVSNMSPEDSSIYLCSVEEGVNQPQHFGDGTRLSIL.

The V and J genes are TRBV18 and TRBJ2-1; D may be TRBD1 (6 bases). Germline CDR1 and CDR2: KGHSH and LQKENI. This CDR3 has 15 amino acids. The ends were cut back, 5 bases at V and 0 bases at J, with 11 bases in the middle. The CDR3 coding sequence is TGTGCCAGCTCAAGACAGGTTCGCTCCTACAATGAGCAGTTCTTC. This gives the protein CASSRQVRSYNEQFF. Supplemented by reference TRBV18 and TRBJ2-1, the full variable domain reads NAGVMQNPRHLVRRRGQEARLRCSPMKGHSHVYWYRQLPEEGLKFMVYLQKENIIDESGMPKERFSAEFPKEGPSILRIQQVVRGDSAAYFCASSRQVRSYNEQFFGPGTRLTVL.

The chain combines TRBV2 with TRBJ1-2, with D possibly being TRBD1 (6 bases). Germline V gene data show CDR1 as SNHLY and CDR2 as FYNNEI. The CDR3 is 14 amino acids. V lost 7 bases and J lost 5, with 17 bases in between. CDR3 nucleotides: TGTGCCAGCAAGACAGGTAGTACCCGATATGGCTACACCTTC. This gives the protein CASKTGSTRYGYTF.

The J gene is TRBJ1-5, the V gene TRBV19; maybe TRBD1 (5 bases). This CDR3 spans 15 amino acids. Between the trimmed V and J ends, which lost 5 bases and 5 bases, there was a span of 16 bases. Germline CDR1 is LNHDA and CDR2 is SQIVND (reference sequence). The CDR3 loop reads CASSAQGRGDQPQHF. The CDR3 region has the DNA TGTGCCAGTAGTGCCCAGGGAAGGGGTGATCAGCCCCAGCATTTT. The whole variable domain, remainder taken from reference TRBV19 and TRBJ1-5, is DGGITQSPKYLFRKEGQNVTLSCEQNLNHDAMYWYRQDPGQGLRLIYYSQIVNDFQKGDIAEGYSVSREKKESFPLTVTSAQKNPTAFYLCASSAQGRGDQPQHFGDGTRLSIL.